This TCR beta chain stems from a study of STAT5B mutations in CD4+ large granular lymphocyte leukemia. In the case of this clone: Antigen unknown.

Whole-study findings and limits: Main leukemic clonotypes were patient-specific, but approximately 27% appeared at low frequency elsewhere. Compared with healthy controls (2/35), patient top clones favored TRBV06 (8/27).

With 3 bases clipped from V and 0 bases from J, the junction kept 1 base outside the gene matches. This CDR3 is built from 14 residues. Germline-derived CDR1 and CDR2 are LGHNA and YSLEER. Measured with immunoSEQ multiplex PCR; TCRdb has only the in-frame clones, and not every one. The table records around 33,000 clones, about 91% of them present only once. The source is a human donor in good health. The genes are TRBV4-3 and TRBJ1-1; 7 nucleotides align to TRBD1. Sequenced input: CD4+ T cells from blood buffy coats. The DNA of the CDR3 is TGCGCCAGCAGCCAGGGACAGATGAACACTGAAGCTTTCTTT. It is translated as CASSQGQMNTEAFF.